This T cell receptor (beta chain) derives from a study of OX40 agonist ivuxolimab in advanced cancers. Overall study context: Prior anti-PD-1, anti-PD-L1 or anti-CTLA-4 therapy was allowed; around 40% had some.

Overall study results and limits: A proportion of nonresponders additionally exhibited low normalized T-cell clonal expansion. Near-lowest levels of clonal expansion characterized partial responders at 0.1-3.0 mg/kg.

V gave up 4 bases and J gave up 4 bases, with 16 bases separating them. CDR1 LNHDA and CDR2 SQIVND come from the germline V gene (reference sequence). The CDR3 extends over 15 amino acids. As regards this clone: Its target is not known.

Measured with immunoSEQ multiplex PCR; TCRdb has only the in-frame clones, and not every one. The repertoire holds fewer than 80,000 clones, with 70% to 90% as singletons. If patients had autoimmune disease history or systemic immunosuppression, they were excluded. Here the sequenced sample was CD4+ or CD8+ T cells sorted from blood, taken in a trial of the OX40 agonist ivuxolimab. The rearrangement joins TRBV19 to TRBJ1-2, with D possibly matching TRBD1 (5 bases). The receptor was isolated from an adult with an advanced solid tumor such as melanoma, head and neck, liver or kidney cancer. Here the CDR3 reads CASSTRDGKIYGYTF. DNA for the CDR3: TGTGCCAGTAGTACCCGGGACGGAAAAATCTATGGCTACACCTTC.